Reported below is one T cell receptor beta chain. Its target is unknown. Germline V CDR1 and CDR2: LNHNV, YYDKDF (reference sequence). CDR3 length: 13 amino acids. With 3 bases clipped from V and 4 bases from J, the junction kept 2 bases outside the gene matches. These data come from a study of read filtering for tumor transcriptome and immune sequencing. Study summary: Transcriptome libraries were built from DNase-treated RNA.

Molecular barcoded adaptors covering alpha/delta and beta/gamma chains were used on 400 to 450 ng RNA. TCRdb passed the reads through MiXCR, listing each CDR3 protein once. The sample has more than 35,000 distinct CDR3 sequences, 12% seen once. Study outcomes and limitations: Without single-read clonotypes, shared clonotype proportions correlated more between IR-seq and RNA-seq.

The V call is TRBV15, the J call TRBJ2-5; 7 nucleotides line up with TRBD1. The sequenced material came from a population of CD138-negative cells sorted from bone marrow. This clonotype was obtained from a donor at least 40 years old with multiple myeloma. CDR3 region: CATSSTGVETQYF. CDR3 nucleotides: TGTGCCACCAGCAGTACAGGGGTAGAGACCCAGTACTTC.